The T cell receptor beta chain described here comes from a study of T cells after yellow fever vaccination. Study conclusions and caveats: The booster saw the reappearance of most primary-vaccination clones (roughly 95% CD4, roughly 87% CD8).

CDR1 is DFQATT, CDR2 SNEGSKA, per germline (reference sequence). The CDR3 has 14 amino acids. Trimming pared 5 bases from V and 0 bases from J, leaving 12 bases between. TCR cDNA, made by 5'RACE template switching, carried an added universal primer site and UMIs. TCRdb recomputed calls from the 5' RACE reads with MiXCR, one row per CDR3 protein. This table holds some 350,000 distinct CDR3 sequences, around 6.4% found once. This clonotype was counted ten times or more. Its antigen is unidentified. This specimen consisted of PBMCs, obtained 5 days after the yellow fever booster vaccination. The chain carries TRBV20-1 and TRBJ2-3; D is perhaps TRBD2 (5 bases). The sequence derives from a man aged 25-45 years who received the YFV17D yellow fever vaccine. DNA of the CDR3: TGCAGTGCTGTCGCCCGGACTAGCACAGATACGCAGTATTTT. Residues: CSAVARTSTDTQYF.